Listed below are T cell receptor beta chains from one sample, sequenced in a study of blood T cells in healthy people across ages. TCRdb re-analysed the 5' RACE reads in MiXCR, keeping a single row per CDR3 protein. The table lists approximately 1,000,000 distinct CDR3 sequences, around 43% of them singletons, with about 19% in the top ten. Specimen: blood. Receptor source: a woman aged 60-75 years in good health. The CDR3 runs from the conserved cysteine through the conserved F or W. Fields, in order: J gene, clone size, CDR3 length, V gene, CDR3 protein. Size tells how often a clone was seen (once, few, many) or the class of an expanded clone, and some rows leave it out.

>TRBJ2-1|once|11|TRBV5-5
CAGSPHNEQFF
>TRBJ1-2|few|13|TRBV6-5
CASGVRPNYGYTF
>TRBJ2-7|NA|13|TRBV12-3/TRBV12-4
CASRLAGGSEQYF
>TRBJ2-7|NA|17|TRBV3-1
CASSTIGLAGGPGEQYF
>NA|NA|14|TRBV6-1
CASSEGNDSYEQYF
>TRBJ2-7|NA|16|TRBV20-1
CSARDEASGKRYEQYF
>TRBJ2-5|NA|13|TRBV5-1
CASNEDPQETQYF
>TRBJ1-3|few|16|TRBV6-6
CASSYLGQLSGNTIYF
>TRBJ2-5|NA|12|TRBV19
CASSIAQETQYF
>TRBJ2-3|NA|19|TRBV11-2
CASSPIPKPGLALADMQYF
>TRBJ2-7|few|16|TRBV4-1
CASGLKVETSGNEQYF
>TRBJ2-1|NA|12|TRBV27
CASRSGIGEQFF
>TRBJ2-3|many|15|TRBV4-1
CASSQEGTRTDTQYF
>TRBJ2-3|NA|15|TRBV10-3
CAISEMAGSTDTQYF
>TRBJ2-7|NA|14|TRBV5-1
CASSVGQQGYEQYF
>TRBJ1-3|NA|16|TRBV21-1
CASSKDGCISGNTIYF
>TRBJ2-3|few|17|TRBV7-2
CASSFRAGAGVPDTQYF
>TRBJ1-4|NA|13|TRBV20-1
CSAVDGPNEKLFF
>TRBJ2-1|NA|12|TRBV5-1
CASSLQFNEQFF
>TRBJ1-2|NA|14|TRBV2
CASRPDRGTYGYTF
>TRBJ2-7|NA|17|TRBV6-2/TRBV6-3
CASSYSRTSGTPYEQYF
>TRBJ1-1|NA|16|TRBV20-1
CSARDQGIVMNTEAFF
>TRBJ2-1|NA|14|TRBV12-3/TRBV12-4
CASRPAASNNEQFF
>TRBJ2-3|NA|15|TRBV9
CTSSKDVPSTDTQYF
>TRBJ2-3|NA|14|TRBV7-9
CASSPILGAEAQYF
>NA|NA|13|TRBV14
CASSHPAYNEQYF
>TRBJ1-5|NA|18|TRBV7-6
CASSLNPWTGAPREPQHF
>TRBJ2-3|NA|16|TRBV5-1
CASSSFAGGGTDTQYF
>TRBJ1-1|NA|15|TRBV7-9
CASSYRAGGDTEAFF
>TRBJ2-1|NA|20|TRBV3-1
CASSPRGSGSHRSSYNEQFF
>TRBJ2-1|few|17|TRBV10-3
CAISGTSGRFAYNEQFF
>TRBJ2-5|NA|17|TRBV12-3/TRBV12-4
CASSLRPSGRTSETQYF
>TRBJ2-7|few|16|TRBV25-1
CASSEFYRDKAYEQYF
>TRBJ2-3|NA|18|TRBV11-1
CASSESSGSVFPTDTQYF
>TRBJ2-3|once|14|TRBV7-9
CASRTSGMTGTQYF
>TRBJ2-1|NA|15|TRBV27
CASSLWAGGPGEQFF
>TRBJ1-4|NA|12|TRBV15
CVTGLTNEKLFF
>TRBJ2-3|NA|12|TRBV6-5
CASRGPSDTQYF
>TRBJ2-3|few|12|TRBV2
CASRGLTDTQYF
>TRBJ1-1|NA|13|TRBV6-5
CASSRRDKYEAFF
>TRBJ2-1|NA|15|TRBV20-1
CSAPYSVGLLYEQFF